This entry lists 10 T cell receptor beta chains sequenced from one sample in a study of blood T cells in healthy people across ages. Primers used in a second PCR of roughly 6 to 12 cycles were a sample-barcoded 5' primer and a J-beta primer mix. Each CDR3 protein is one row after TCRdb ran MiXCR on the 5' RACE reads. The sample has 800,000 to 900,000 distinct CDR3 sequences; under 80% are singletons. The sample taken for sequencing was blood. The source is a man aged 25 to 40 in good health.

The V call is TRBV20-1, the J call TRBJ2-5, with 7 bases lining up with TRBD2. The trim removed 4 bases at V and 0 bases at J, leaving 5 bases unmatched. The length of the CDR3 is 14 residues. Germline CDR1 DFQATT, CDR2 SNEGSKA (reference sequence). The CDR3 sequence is CSAKTSLYQETQYF. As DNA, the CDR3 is TGCAGTGCTAAGACTAGCTTGTACCAAGAGACCCAGTACTTC.

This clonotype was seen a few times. CDR3 bases: TGTGCCAGCAGTTACTCGCGGGGGGCGGAGACCCAGTACTTC. Translated, it gives CASSYSRGAETQYF. This chain uses TRBV6-5 with TRBJ2-4, with 8 nucleotides matching TRBD2. TRBJ2-5 matches the DNA end more closely, so the J call is doubtful. The CDR3 runs 14 residues. Germline V lookup: CDR1 MNHEY, CDR2 SVGAGI.

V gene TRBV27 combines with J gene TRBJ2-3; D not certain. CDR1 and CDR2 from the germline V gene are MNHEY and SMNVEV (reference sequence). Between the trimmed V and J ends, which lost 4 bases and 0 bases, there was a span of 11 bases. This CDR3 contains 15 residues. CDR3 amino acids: CASSYKRSSTDTQYF. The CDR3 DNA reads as TGTGCCAGCAGTTATAAGAGGTCTAGCACAGATACGCAGTATTTT.

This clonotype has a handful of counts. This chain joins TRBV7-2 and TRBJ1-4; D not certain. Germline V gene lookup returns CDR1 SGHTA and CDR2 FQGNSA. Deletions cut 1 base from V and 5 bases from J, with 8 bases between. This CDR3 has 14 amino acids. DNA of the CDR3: TGTGCCAGCAGCTTAGGGATGGTGAATGAAAAACTGTTTTTT. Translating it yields CASSLGMVNEKLFF.

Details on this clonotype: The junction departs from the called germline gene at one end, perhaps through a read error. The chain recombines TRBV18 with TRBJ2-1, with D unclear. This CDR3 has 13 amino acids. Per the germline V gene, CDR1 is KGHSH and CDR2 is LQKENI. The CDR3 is CASSSLVFAEPFF. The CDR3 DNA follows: TGTGCCAGCTCATCCCTTGTTTTCGCCGAGCCGTTCTTC.

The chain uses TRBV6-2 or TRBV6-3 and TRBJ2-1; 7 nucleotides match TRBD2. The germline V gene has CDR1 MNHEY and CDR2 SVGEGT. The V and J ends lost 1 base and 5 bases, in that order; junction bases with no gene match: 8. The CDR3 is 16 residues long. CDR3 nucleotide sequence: TGTGCCAGCAGTTACTATTCAGCGGGGCCCAACAATGAGCAGTTCTTC. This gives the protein CASSYYSAGPNNEQFF.

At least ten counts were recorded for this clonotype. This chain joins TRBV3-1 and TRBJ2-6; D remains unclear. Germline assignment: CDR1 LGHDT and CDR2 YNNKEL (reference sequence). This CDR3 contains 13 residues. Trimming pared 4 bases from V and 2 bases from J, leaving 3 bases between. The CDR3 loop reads CASSPPGANVLTF. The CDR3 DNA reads TGTGCCAGCAGCCCCCCTGGGGCCAACGTCCTGACTTTC.

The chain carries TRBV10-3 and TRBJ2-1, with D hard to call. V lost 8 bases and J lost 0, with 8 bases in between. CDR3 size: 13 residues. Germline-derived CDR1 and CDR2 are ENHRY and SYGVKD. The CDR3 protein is CAIGLSSYNEQFF. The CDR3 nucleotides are TGTGCCATCGGCCTTAGCTCCTACAATGAGCAGTTCTTC.

CDR3 sequence (DNA): TGTGCCAGCAGTTTAAGGACGGGCAGGGCGAACACCGGGGAGCTGTTTTTT. The encoded protein is CASSLRTGRANTGELFF. This chain uses TRBV12-3 or TRBV12-4 with TRBJ2-2; weak D call: TRBD1 (5 bases). V was pared by 2 bases and J by 0 bases, with 13 bases between. The CDR3 is 17 residues long.

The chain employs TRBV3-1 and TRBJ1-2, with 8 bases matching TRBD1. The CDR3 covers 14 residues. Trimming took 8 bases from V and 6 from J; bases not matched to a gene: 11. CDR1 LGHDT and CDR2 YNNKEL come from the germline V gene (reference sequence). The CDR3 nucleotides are TGTGCCAGCGCTCCACAGGGGGTCTCGAATGGCTACACCTTC. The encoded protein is CASAPQGVSNGYTF.